The 9 T cell receptor beta chains in this list originate from one sample, sequenced in a study of blood T cell repertoires in COVID-19. The method was immunoSEQ multiplex PCR; TCRdb's version includes in-frame clones alone and lacks a portion of them. This sample carries fewer than 400,000 clones, under 90% of them seen once, and the ten largest clones take approximately 5%. Specimen: PBMCs or T cells enriched from blood (not recorded which). The receptors were sampled from a man aged 55 to 70 who had recovered from COVID-19.

Here the CDR3 reads CASSWTSGDYNEQFF. The CDR3 nucleotides are TGTGCCAGCAGCTGGACTAGCGGGGACTACAATGAGCAGTTCTTC. The rearrangement links TRBV9 to TRBJ2-1; 12 nucleotides agree with TRBD2. The germline gives CDR1 SGDLS, CDR2 YYNGEE. Losses at the gene ends were 4 bases for V and 3 bases for J; bases not matched to a gene: 2. This CDR3 is built from 15 residues.

The chain carries TRBV27 and TRBJ2-3; 9 bases are a match to TRBD2. The CDR3 is made up of 16 amino acids. Germline V gene lookup returns CDR1 MNHEY and CDR2 SMNVEV (reference sequence). J gave up 1 base and V 5 bases, and 7 bases lay outside the gene matches. The CDR3 loop is CASSPLRLAGTDTQYF. As DNA, the CDR3 is TGTGCCAGCAGTCCCCTGAGACTAGCGGGCACAGATACGCAGTATTTT.

CDR3 in DNA: TGTGCCAGCAGCCCCCGGGACACCCTCAATGGCTACACCTTC. Protein sequence: CASSPRDTLNGYTF. The chain has TRBV9 and TRBJ1-2; tentative D call: TRBD1 (6 bases). V was trimmed by 4 bases and J by 6 bases, leaving 16 bases between them. Germline V gene data show CDR1 as SGDLS and CDR2 as YYNGEE. The CDR3 loop spans 14 amino acids.

Here the CDR3 DNA reads TGTGCCAGCAGCTTTCGGACAGGGCCGGACTATGGCTACACCTTC. It specifies CASSFRTGPDYGYTF. The rearrangement links TRBV7-2 to TRBJ1-2; 8 bases line up with TRBD1. The CDR3 covers 15 residues. The J segment lost 3 bases and the V segment lost 3 bases, leaving 6 bases of the junction unmatched. In germline, CDR1 is SGHTA, CDR2 FQGNSA.

This sequence joins TRBV2 and TRBJ1-5; maybe TRBD1 (5 bases). V shed 6 bases and J shed 1 base, with 10 bases lying between them. This CDR3 comprises 14 residues. Germline CDR1 reads SNHLY; CDR2 reads FYNNEI. CDR3 sequence: CASRMDTSNQPQHF. CDR3 sequence (DNA): TGTGCCAGCAGGATGGACACGAGCAATCAGCCCCAGCATTTT.

This chain links TRBV11-2 with TRBJ2-7; 7 bases are shared with TRBD2. This CDR3 region has 15 residues. The trim removed 1 base at V and 0 bases at J, leaving 3 bases unmatched. Germline V lookup: CDR1 SGHAT, CDR2 FQNNGV. The CDR3 nucleotides are TGTGCCAGCAGCTTAGTGGGAGGGAGCTCCTACGAGCAGTACTTC. Its translation: CASSLVGGSSYEQYF.

The chain has TRBV15 and TRBJ2-7, with 8 bases that match TRBD2. V lost 5 bases to trimming and J lost 2 bases; unmatched junction nucleotides: 5. CDR3 length: 14 residues. CDR1 is LNHNV and CDR2 is YYDKDF in the germline V gene (reference sequence). This chain's CDR3 is CATSPSGSAYEQYF. In DNA form, the CDR3 reads TGTGCCACCAGCCCTAGCGGGTCAGCCTACGAGCAGTACTTC. The full variable domain, with the rest looked up from reference TRBV15 and TRBJ2-7, is DAMVIQNPRYQVTQFGKPVTLSCSQTLNHNVMYWYQQKSSQAPKLLFHYYDKDFNNEADTPDNFQSRRPNTSFCFLDIRSPGLGDTAMYLCATSPSGSAYEQYFGPGTRLTVT.

V is TRBV5-6 and J is TRBJ2-7, with 7 bases identical to TRBD2. The CDR3 contains 16 residues. The trim removed 1 base at V and 0 bases at J, leaving 7 bases unmatched. The germline V gene encodes CDR1 SGHDT and CDR2 YYEEEE. In DNA, the CDR3 is TGTGCCAGCAGCTTGCTCGGCGGGAGTACCTCCTACGAGCAGTACTTC. Translating gives CASSLLGGSTSYEQYF.

This clone has a handful of counts. CDR3 nucleotides: TGTGCCAGCAGGAGTCAGGGTAGCTCCTACAATGAGCAGTTCTTC. Its protein product is CASRSQGSSYNEQFF. The chain recombines TRBV27 with TRBJ2-1; D perhaps matches TRBD1 (5 bases). Deletions cut 6 bases from V and 0 bases from J, with 12 bases between. Germline V gene lookup returns CDR1 MNHEY and CDR2 SMNVEV (reference sequence). The CDR3 is 15 amino acids.